The 17 T cell receptor beta chains reported below all come from one sample, sequenced in a study of CD8+ T cells in alopecia areata. Reverse transcribed after extraction, RNA yielded cDNA as the sequencing template. Profiled with immunoSEQ multiplex PCR; TCRdb holds only in-frame clones, not every one. Sampling found 1,500 to 2,000 clones, none seen once. As to time point: mouse skin at time of skin grafting. This specimen was skin, taken at week 0. The receptors here all came from a C3H/HeJ mouse with alopecia areata. MHC haplotype here: H2-k.

There are a few counts of this clone. Gene names follow the mouse nomenclature. The CDR3 end is not reached by the read, which stops 4 residues before it; the germline J gene fills it in. The rearrangement uses TRBV4 and TRBJ2-1; TRBD2 aligns across 8 bases. V lost 4 bases, J lost 1 base, and 3 bases stayed unmatched. CDR1 and CDR2 (germline): LGHDT, YNNKQL (reference sequence). The CDR3 runs 15 residues. The CDR3 bases that were read are TGTGCCAGCAGCTTGGGGGGGGAGAACTATGCT. It yields the protein CASSLGGENYA. Given in full, the CDR3 is CASSLGGENYAEQFF.

This clone has a count of ten or more. Mouse gene names apply. The read comes to an end 4 residues before the CDR3 does, leaving the germline J gene to fill in the end. The sample contains more than one DNA sequence encoding this CDR3. The chain joins TRBV13-3 to TRBJ2-5, with 7 bases aligning to TRBD1. The length of the CDR3 is 13 residues. From germline, CDR1 is NNHDY and CDR2 SYVADS. CDR3 DNA (partial): TGTGCCAGCACCCCGACAGGGTCAGAC. Encoded protein: CASTPTGSD. The full CDR3 reads CASTPTGSDTQYF.

Sample share makes this clone medium-sized. Gene names follow the mouse nomenclature. The observed sequence ends 4 residues before the CDR3 terminus, with the missing tail filled in from the germline J gene. The V gene is TRBV5, the J gene TRBJ2-4; TRBD1 matches at 8 bases. Trimming cost V 0 bases and J 0 bases; bases outside gene matches: 5. CDR3 size: 17 residues. From germline, CDR1 is LGHNA and CDR2 YNLKQL (reference sequence). The CDR3 DNA, read in part, is TGTGCCAGCAGCCAAGAGGCAGGGGGCGCGAGTCAAAAC. Encoded protein: CASSQEAGGASQN. The entire CDR3 is CASSQEAGGASQNTLYF.

Concerning this clone itself: Mouse names are used for the genes. The read ends 4 residues shy of where the CDR3 ends; the end is completed using the germline J gene. The rearrangement links TRBV13-3 to TRBJ1-1; the match to TRBD1 covers 8 bases. Germline loops: CDR1 NNHDY, CDR2 SYVADS. The CDR3 extends over 15 amino acids. Trimming cost V 6 bases and J 0 bases; bases outside gene matches: 7. The CDR3 region is CASNGGQVANTEVFF. The covered CDR3 bases are TGTGCCAGCAATGGGGGACAGGTTGCAAACACA.

By frequency in the sample, this clone is medium-sized. Genes here carry mouse names. With the read ending 3 residues before the CDR3 end, the germline J gene is used to fill in that end. The V gene is TRBV29, the J gene TRBJ1-6; the match to TRBD1 covers 10 bases. TRBJ1-6 belongs to the ORF category, with a function that is uncertain. The germline V gene encodes CDR1 MSHET and CDR2 SYDVDS. The CDR3 is made up of 14 amino acids. The ends lost 6 bases at V and 6 bases at J; junction bases unmatched: 2. CDR3: CASRGTGVNSPLYF. The CDR3 DNA, read in part, is TGTGCTAGCAGAGGGACAGGGGTTAATTCGCCC.

This clone has ten or more counts. Each gene name is a mouse one. The read halts 4 residues ahead of the CDR3 end, with the missing end drawn from the germline J gene. The J gene is TRBJ1-2, the V gene TRBV31, with TRBD1 matching 11 bases. Germline trimming cut 0 bases from V and 4 bases from J; bases unmatched to any gene: 1. The CDR3 sequence is 14 residues long. Per germline, CDR1 GKSSPN and CDR2 SITVG. This chain's CDR3 is CAWSLGQGASDYTF. Incomplete CDR3 DNA: TGTGCCTGGAGTCTCGGACAGGGGGCCTCC.

This clone is termed medium-sized (0.01 to 0.1%). Gene names and germline match the mouse. The CDR3 protein is CASSDTGYAEQFF. CDR3 DNA (partial): TGTGCCAGCAGTGATACAGGGTATGCT. V and J are TRBV13-3 and TRBJ2-1; D is possibly TRBD1 (6 bases). The missing CDR3 end, 4 residues past where the read stops, is filled in from the germline J gene. This CDR3 contains 13 residues. CDR1 is NNHDY, CDR2 SYVADS, per germline. V was cut by 1 base and J by 4 bases, with 6 bases left in between.

This clone was found a few times. The genes are named according to mouse. Partial CDR3 DNA: TGTGCCTGGAGTCGGAACAGAGCAAACTCC. It is translated as CAWSRNRANS. The complete CDR3 protein is CAWSRNRANSDYTF. The chain employs TRBV31 and TRBJ1-2; D call uncertain. The read finishes 4 residues shy of the CDR3 end, and the germline J gene is used to complete it. This CDR3 contains 14 residues. The V gene's germline CDR1 is GKSSPN and CDR2 SITVG. V lost 1 base and J lost 0, with 9 bases in between. The whole variable domain, filled in from reference TRBV31 and TRBJ1-2, reads AQTIHQWPVAEIKAVGSPLSLGCTIKGKSSPNLYWYWQATGGTLQQLFYSITVGQVESVVQLNLSASRPKDDQFILSTEKLLLSHSGFYLCAWSRNRANSDYTFGSGTRLLVI.

This clone has ten or more counts. The germline and genes are mouse ones. The read terminates 4 residues before the CDR3 end, so the remaining end is supplied by the germline J gene. The chain combines TRBV31 with TRBJ2-7; 10 bases align to TRBD2. CDR1 GKSSPN and CDR2 SITVG come from the germline V gene. This CDR3 is built from 13 residues. Partial CDR3 DNA: TGTGCCTGGAGTCTGGACTGGGGGTAT. This gives the protein CAWSLDWGY. The whole CDR3 is CAWSLDWGYEQYF.

This clone has a count of ten or more. Genes and germline come from the mouse. The sequence runs out 4 residues before the end of the CDR3; the remainder is reconstructed from the germline J gene. The chain joins TRBV5 to TRBJ2-5, with TRBD2 matching 7 bases. The CDR3 covers 16 residues. CDR1 is LGHNA and CDR2 is YNLKQL in the germline V gene (reference sequence). V lost 2 bases and J lost 1; bases outside the gene matches: 6. The CDR3 loop reads CASSQLGGEDQDTQYF. The covered CDR3 bases are TGTGCCAGCAGCCAATTGGGGGGAGAAGACCAAGAC.

By its share, this clone is medium-sized. The listed genes are named as in mouse. The sequence runs out 4 residues before the end of the CDR3; the remainder is reconstructed from the germline J gene. The chain carries TRBV13-3 and TRBJ2-1; D is unclear. Trimming removed 4 bases at V and 1 base at J, with 6 bases between. Germline CDR1 and CDR2: NNHDY and SYVADS. The CDR3 consists of 13 residues. CDR3 sequence reads: CASSPQNYAEQFF. The CDR3 bases that were read are TGTGCCAGCAGTCCACAGAACTATGCT.

This clone is classed as medium-sized. Gene and germline names: mouse. Read sequence stops 4 residues before the CDR3 end, and the germline J gene provides the missing end. Other DNA sequences of this sample code for an identical CDR3. The rearrangement joins TRBV19 to TRBJ2-5; D uncertain. Germline V CDR1 and CDR2: FNHDT, SITEND (reference sequence). Deletions cut 2 bases from V and 0 bases from J, with 4 bases between. The CDR3 contains 13 residues. The sequenced part of the CDR3 DNA is TGTGCCAGCAGTATTGTTAACCAAGAC. It encodes CASSIVNQD. The full CDR3 is CASSIVNQDTQYF.

This clone is medium-sized by share. Mouse gene names apply. Sequencing ends 4 residues short of the CDR3 end; the germline J gene provides the rest. The chain is built from TRBV1 and TRBJ2-1; weak D call: TRBD1 (6 bases). CDR1 NSQYPW and CDR2 LRSPGD come from the germline V gene (reference sequence). Trimming removed 0 bases from V and 1 base from J, with 10 bases in between. The CDR3 contains 16 residues. The part of the CDR3 DNA that was read is TGCACCTGCAGTGCAGATCTAACAGGGAACTATGCT. Its protein product is CTCSADLTGNYA. The complete CDR3 protein is CTCSADLTGNYAEQFF. The full variable domain, rest sourced from reference TRBV1 and TRBJ2-1, is VTLLEQNPRWRLVPRGQAVNLRCILKNSQYPWMSWYQQDLQKQLQWLFTLRSPGDKEVKSLPGADYLATRVTDTELRLQVANMSQGRTLYCTCSADLTGNYAEQFFGPGTRLTVL.

This clone is termed medium-sized. These gene names are mouse names. Coverage ceases 4 residues before the CDR3 finishes, and the germline J gene fills in the end. The rearrangement joins TRBV5 to TRBJ2-7, with D perhaps TRBD1 (6 bases). Germline-derived CDR1 and CDR2 are LGHNA and YNLKQL (reference sequence). The CDR3 consists of 13 residues. CDR3 DNA, as far as it was read: TGTGCCAGCAGCCAAGAGGGACATCAT. Protein: CASSQEGHH. The CDR3 reads in full as CASSQEGHHEQYF.

By sample share, this clone is medium-sized (0.01 to 0.1%). Genes and germline are mouse. The CDR3 is cut off 4 residues early in the read; its end comes from the germline J gene. The chain joins TRBV13-1 to TRBJ2-5; TRBD2 agrees at 12 bases. There are 15 residues in the CDR3. Germline CDR1 NSHNY, CDR2 SYGAGN. The CDR3 is CASSGLGGRVDTQYF. The covered CDR3 bases are TGTGCCAGCAGTGGACTGGGGGGGCGCGTGGAC.

This clone is medium-sized within its sample. Gene names and germline refer to mouse. The missing CDR3 end, 4 residues past where the read stops, is filled in from the germline J gene. The chain is built from TRBV14 and TRBJ2-7; 8 bases fit TRBD1. CDR1 and CDR2 (germline): SGHDT, FRDEAV. Losses at the gene ends were 2 bases for V and 3 bases for J; bases not matched to a gene: 1. CDR3 size: 13 residues. CDR3 protein: CASSLTGGYEQYF. The sequenced CDR3 bases are TGTGCCAGCAGTTTAACAGGGGGCTAT.

At least ten counts were recorded for this clone. These gene names are mouse names. The observed sequence ends 4 residues before the CDR3 terminus, with the missing tail filled in from the germline J gene. V and J are TRBV31 and TRBJ1-2; 7 nucleotides line up with TRBD1. Germline-derived CDR1 and CDR2 are GKSSPN and SITVG. J lost 0 bases, V lost 1 base, and 2 bases had no gene match. There are 14 residues in the CDR3. The DNA read from the CDR3 is TGTGCCTGGAGTCGGGACAGCTCAAACTCC. Translation gives CAWSRDSSNS. The complete CDR3 sequence is CAWSRDSSNSDYTF.